This T cell receptor (beta chain) was sequenced for a study of cytomegalovirus exposure and HLA in healthy donors. This clone was detected a few times. The PCR used 60 Vbeta and 13 Jbeta primers. Data came from immunoSEQ multiplex PCR; TCRdb stores just in-frame clones and leaves some out. The table has around 130,000 clones, approximately 76% seen once. The TCR was taken from a middle-aged man in good health and CMV-seronegative. Sequenced input: PBMCs.

This CDR3 reads CASSLGGETGSSYEQYF. In DNA, the CDR3 is TGTGCCAGCAGTTTAGGGGGAGAGACAGGTTCCTCCTACGAGCAGTACTTC. V is TRBV27 and J is TRBJ2-5, with a tentative D call TRBD1 (6 bases). The J call may be incorrect, as the DNA end agrees better with TRBJ2-7. The CDR3 spans 17 residues. The V gene's germline CDR1 is MNHEY and CDR2 SMNVEV (reference sequence).